These T cell receptor beta chains were read from a single sample in a study of tumor-infiltrating lymphocytes in primary liver carcinoma. A single record per CDR3 protein comes from TCRdb applying MiXCR to the multiplex PCR reads. The data show about 33,000 distinct CDR3 sequences, 76% seen once. The sample was liver tumor tissue from sampling region 5. The origin of the receptors is a man in his forties with primary liver carcinoma and hepatitis B virus infection. The CDR3 runs from the conserved cysteine through the conserved F or W. The D gene is left open where the match is weak. Rows give clone size only sometimes, using once, few, many, or a class for an expanded clone.

d_gene	j_gene	v_gene	abundance	CDR3aa	CDR3nt
.	TRBJ1-6	TRBV5-6	.	CASSSVGQRNSPLHF	TGTGCCAGCAGTTCGGTTGGACAGCGCAATTCACCCCTCCACTTT
.	TRBJ2-2	TRBV2	few	CASSETTELLF	TGTGCCAGCAGTGAAACAACGGAGCTGCTTTTT
.	TRBJ1-5	TRBV6-2/TRBV6-3	.	CASSLGSYSNQPQHF	TGCGCCAGTAGTTTGGGCAGTTATAGCAATCAGCCCCAGCATTTT
.	TRBJ1-2	TRBV10-3	.	CAISATWSDVYGYAF	TGTGCCATCAGTGCGACATGGTCGGACGTATATGGCTACGCCTTC
.	TRBJ2-7	TRBV5-5	.	CASSWLPGAYEQYF	TGTGCCAGCAGCTGGCTACCAGGGGCCTACGAGCAGTACTTC
.	TRBJ2-1	TRBV10-1	.	CASTFGSGRHEQFF	TGCGCCAGCACATTCGGTAGCGGAAGACATGAGCAGTTCTTC
.	TRBJ2-2	TRBV14	many	CASSQQDVPTGELFF	TGTGCCAGCAGCCAACAGGACGTGCCCACCGGGGAGCTGTTTTTT
.	TRBJ2-3	TRBV10-3	medium-sized	CASRLLATDTQYF	TGTGCCTCGCGCCTTCTGGCGACAGATACGCAGTATTTT
TRBD2	TRBJ2-3	TRBV5-4	medium-sized	CASSVLRLAGGMTSTDTQYF	TGTGCCAGCAGCGTTCTGCGACTAGCGGGAGGGATGACTAGCACAGATACGCAGTATTTT
.	TRBJ2-7	TRBV11-2	.	CAISPGLLAFEQYF	TGTGCCATCAGCCCCGGACTGCTGGCCTTCGAGCAGTACTTC
TRBD1	TRBJ2-1	TRBV19	.	CASSIGDSPFF	TGTGCCAGTAGTATCGGGGACAGTCCGTTCTTC
.	TRBJ2-2	TRBV23-1	.	CTSSHGVRTNTGELFF	TGCACCAGCAGTCACGGCGTTCGGACAAACACCGGGGAGCTGTTTTTT
TRBD2	TRBJ2-1	TRBV11-2	.	CASSLKLLAVMNEQFF	TGTGCCAGCAGCCTAAAGCTCCTAGCGGTAATGAATGAGCAGTTCTTC
.	TRBJ1-6	TRBV5-4	few	CASSLDRQNSRLHF	TGTGCCAGCAGCTTGGATCGACAGAATTCACGCCTCCACTTT
TRBD2	TRBJ2-7	TRBV6-5	few	CANSALLAGLIYGQYF	TGTGCCAACAGTGCCTTACTAGCGGGATTAATTTACGGGCAGTACTTC
.	TRBJ2-1	TRBV29-1	.	CSVSGTGNIGEQFF	TGCAGCGTGTCCGGGACTGGGAACATTGGGGAGCAGTTCTTC
.	TRBJ2-1	TRBV12-3/TRBV12-4	.	CASGLYGNYNEEFF	TGTGCCAGCGGTTTATACGGTAATTACAATGAGGAGTTCTTC
.	TRBJ2-1	TRBV11-2	.	CTSSLNSWGYNGQFF	TGTACCAGCAGCTTAAATAGTTGGGGGTACAATGGGCAGTTCTTC
.	TRBJ2-3	TRBV6-6	many	CASSHGTYVPDTQYF	TGTGCCAGCAGCCACGGGACTTACGTCCCAGATACGCAGTATTTT